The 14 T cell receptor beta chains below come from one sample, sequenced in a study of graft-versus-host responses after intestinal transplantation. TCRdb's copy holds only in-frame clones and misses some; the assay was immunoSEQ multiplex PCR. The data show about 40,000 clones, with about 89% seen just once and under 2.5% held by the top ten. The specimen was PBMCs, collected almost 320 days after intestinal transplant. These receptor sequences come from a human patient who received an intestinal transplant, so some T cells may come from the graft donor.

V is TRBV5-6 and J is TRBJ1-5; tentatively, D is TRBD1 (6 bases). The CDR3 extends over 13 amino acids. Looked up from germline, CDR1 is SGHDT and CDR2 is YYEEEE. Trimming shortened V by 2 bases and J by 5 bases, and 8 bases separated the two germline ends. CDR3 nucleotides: TGTGCCAGCAGCTTAGGGGGGGATCAGCCCCAGCATTTT. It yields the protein CASSLGGDQPQHF.

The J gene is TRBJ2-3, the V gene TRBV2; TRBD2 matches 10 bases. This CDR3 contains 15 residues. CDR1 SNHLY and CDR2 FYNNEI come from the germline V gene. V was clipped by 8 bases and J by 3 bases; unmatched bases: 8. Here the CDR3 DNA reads TGTGCCAGCCGAAGAGCGGGGGGGCAGACAGATACGCAGTATTTT. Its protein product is CASRRAGGQTDTQYF. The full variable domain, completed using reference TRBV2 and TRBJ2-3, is EPEVTQTPSHQVTQMGQEVILRCVPISNHLYFYWYRQILGQKVEFLVSFYNNEISEKSEIFDDQFSVERPDGSNFTLKIRSTKLEDSAMYFCASRRAGGQTDTQYFGPGTRLTVL.

The CDR3 loop is CSADGLMNTEAFF. The CDR3, as DNA: TGCAGCGCTGACGGCCTTATGAACACTGAAGCTTTCTTT. The chain has TRBV29-1 and TRBJ1-1; no clear D. The germline CDR1 and CDR2 sequences are SQVTM and ANQGSEA. The V gene lost 7 bases and the J gene lost 0 bases, with 12 bases spanning the gap. This CDR3 contains 13 residues.

This CDR3 is CASSPGTILYEQYF. CDR3 coding DNA: TGTGCCAGCTCACCAGGGACTATCCTATACGAGCAGTACTTC. The J gene is TRBJ2-7, the V gene TRBV18, with 7 nucleotides matching TRBD2. The ends lost 2 bases at V and 4 bases at J; junction bases unmatched: 5. CDR3 length: 14 residues. Looked up from germline, CDR1 is KGHSH and CDR2 is LQKENI.

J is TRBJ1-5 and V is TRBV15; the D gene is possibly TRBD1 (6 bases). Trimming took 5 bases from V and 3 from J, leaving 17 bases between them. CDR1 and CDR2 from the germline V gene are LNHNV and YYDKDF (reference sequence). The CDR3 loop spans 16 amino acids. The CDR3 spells CATSGGATGPNQPQHF. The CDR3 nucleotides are TGTGCCACCAGCGGGGGGGCTACAGGGCCCAATCAGCCCCAGCATTTT. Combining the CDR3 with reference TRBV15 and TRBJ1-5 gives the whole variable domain DAMVIQNPRYQVTQFGKPVTLSCSQTLNHNVMYWYQQKSSQAPKLLFHYYDKDFNNEADTPDNFQSRRPNTSFCFLDIRSPGLGDTAMYLCATSGGATGPNQPQHFGDGTRLSIL.

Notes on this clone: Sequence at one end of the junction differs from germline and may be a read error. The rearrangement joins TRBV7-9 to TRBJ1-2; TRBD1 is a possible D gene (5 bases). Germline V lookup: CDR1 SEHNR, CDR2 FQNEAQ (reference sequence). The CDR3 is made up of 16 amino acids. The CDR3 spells CAGSPPSGSGLEGYTF. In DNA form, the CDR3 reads TGTGCCGGCAGCCCCCCCTCAGGGTCAGGGTTGGAGGGCTACACCTTC.

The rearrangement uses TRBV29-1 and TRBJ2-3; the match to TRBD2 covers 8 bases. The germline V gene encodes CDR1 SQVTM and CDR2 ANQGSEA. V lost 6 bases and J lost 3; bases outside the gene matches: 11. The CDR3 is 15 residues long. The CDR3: CSVTGLAGPTDTQYF. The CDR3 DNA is TGCAGCGTCACCGGCCTAGCGGGCCCTACAGATACGCAGTATTTT.

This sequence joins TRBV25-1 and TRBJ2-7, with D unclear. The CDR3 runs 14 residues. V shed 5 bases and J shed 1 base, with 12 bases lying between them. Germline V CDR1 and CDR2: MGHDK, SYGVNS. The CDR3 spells CASSPGGRSYEQYF. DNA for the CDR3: TGTGCCAGCAGTCCGGGCGGAAGATCCTACGAGCAGTACTTC.

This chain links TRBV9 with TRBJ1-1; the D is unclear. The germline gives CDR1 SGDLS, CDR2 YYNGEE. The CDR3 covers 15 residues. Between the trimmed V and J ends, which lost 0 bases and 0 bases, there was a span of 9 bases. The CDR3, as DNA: TGTGCCAGCAGCGTAGAAGGGAATTTGAACACTGAAGCTTTCTTT. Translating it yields CASSVEGNLNTEAFF.

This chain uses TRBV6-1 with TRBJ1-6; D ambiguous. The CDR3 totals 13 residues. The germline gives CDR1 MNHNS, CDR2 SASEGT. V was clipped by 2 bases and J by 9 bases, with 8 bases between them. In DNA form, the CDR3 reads TGTGCCAGCAGTGAATCGGGTAGTTCACCCCTCCACTTT. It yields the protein CASSESGSSPLHF.

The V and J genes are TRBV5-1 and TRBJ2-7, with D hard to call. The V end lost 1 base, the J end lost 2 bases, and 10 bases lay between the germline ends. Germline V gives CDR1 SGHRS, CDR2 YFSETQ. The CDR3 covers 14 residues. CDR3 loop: CASSLKGLTYEQYF. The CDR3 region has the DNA TGCGCCAGCAGCTTGAAGGGTTTAACCTACGAGCAGTACTTC.

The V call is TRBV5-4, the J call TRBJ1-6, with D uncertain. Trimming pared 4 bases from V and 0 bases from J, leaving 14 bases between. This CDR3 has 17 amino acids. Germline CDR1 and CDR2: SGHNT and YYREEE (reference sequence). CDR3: CASSGPGPSSYNSPLHF. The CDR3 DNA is TGTGCCAGCAGCGGCCCGGGCCCGAGCTCCTATAATTCACCCCTCCACTTT. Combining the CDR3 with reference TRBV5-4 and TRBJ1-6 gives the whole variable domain ETGVTQSPTHLIKTRGQQVTLRCSSQSGHNTVSWYQQALGQGPQFIFQYYREEENGRGNFPPRFSGLQFPNYSSELNVNALELDDSALYLCASSGPGPSSYNSPLHFGNGTRLTVT.

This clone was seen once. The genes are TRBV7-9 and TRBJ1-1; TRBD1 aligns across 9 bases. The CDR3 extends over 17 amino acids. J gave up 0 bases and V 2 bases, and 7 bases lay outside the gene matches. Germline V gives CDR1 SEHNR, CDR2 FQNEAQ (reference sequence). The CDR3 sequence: CASSLYRGLLLNTEAFF. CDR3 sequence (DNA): TGTGCCAGCAGCTTATACAGGGGGCTCCTTTTGAACACTGAAGCTTTCTTT.

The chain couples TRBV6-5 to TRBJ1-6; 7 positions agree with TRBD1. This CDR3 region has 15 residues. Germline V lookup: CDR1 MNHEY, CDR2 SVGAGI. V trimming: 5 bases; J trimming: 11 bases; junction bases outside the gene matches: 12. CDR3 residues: CASSRQGRGSAPLHF. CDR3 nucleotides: TGTGCCAGCAGTCGACAGGGTCGCGGGAGCGCACCCCTCCACTTT.